This T cell receptor beta chain derives from a study of cytotoxic CD8 clonotypes in ibrutinib-treated CLL. On the study more broadly: Each sample contained, on average, under 260,000 productive templates and 94,000 or so productive rearrangements. Regarding the study as a whole: Among the clonotypes, public ones were uncommon and contracted or held stable on treatment.

As to this clone: Its target is not known.

The CDR3 runs 13 residues. Germline V CDR1 and CDR2: SGDLS, YYNGEE. V was cut by 4 bases and J by 6 bases, with 11 bases left in between. The sequencing depth, 1 in 200,000 to 1 in 1 million T cells, was the target. Profiled with immunoSEQ multiplex PCR; TCRdb holds only in-frame clones, not every one. This table has about 300,000 clones, 76% appearing once. The receptor's source is a human donor with chronic lymphocytic leukemia. This chain uses TRBV9 with TRBJ2-1, with D unclear. The sample in question was PBMCs, obtained at disease progression, from a patient treated with ibrutinib. This chain's CDR3 is CASSSGPGNEQFF. The CDR3 DNA sequence: TGTGCCAGCAGCTCTGGGCCCGGCAATGAGCAGTTCTTC.